This T cell receptor beta chain emerged from a study of T cell responses to AZD1222 COVID-19 vaccine. At the level of the study: Second-dose groups at about 4 or about 12 weeks were pooled.

Concerning this clone itself: The target antigen is unknown.

Sequencing used immunoSEQ multiplex PCR; TCRdb keeps in-frame clones, though not all of them. Of approximately 260,000 clones listed, approximately 95% are singletons. Study-wide findings and caveats: Spike-specific TCR repertoires showed rising breadth and depth after two AZD1222 doses. Along spike, vaccine-associated CD4 TCRs were found throughout, with dominance at 160-218 and 743-854.

Losses at the gene ends were 0 bases for V and 8 bases for J; bases not matched to a gene: 7. Germline CDR1 is SGHAT and CDR2 is FQDESV (reference sequence). CDR3 length: 15 residues. The receptor's source is an adult in good health. This rearrangement joins TRBV11-1 to TRBJ2-1; 7 bases are shared with TRBD2. Sequenced here: peripheral blood, sampled on day 0 of AZD1222 vaccination. The DNA of the CDR3 is TGTGCCAGCAGCTTAGCGGGGGGAGGGATTTATGAGCAGTTCTTC. It specifies CASSLAGGGIYEQFF.